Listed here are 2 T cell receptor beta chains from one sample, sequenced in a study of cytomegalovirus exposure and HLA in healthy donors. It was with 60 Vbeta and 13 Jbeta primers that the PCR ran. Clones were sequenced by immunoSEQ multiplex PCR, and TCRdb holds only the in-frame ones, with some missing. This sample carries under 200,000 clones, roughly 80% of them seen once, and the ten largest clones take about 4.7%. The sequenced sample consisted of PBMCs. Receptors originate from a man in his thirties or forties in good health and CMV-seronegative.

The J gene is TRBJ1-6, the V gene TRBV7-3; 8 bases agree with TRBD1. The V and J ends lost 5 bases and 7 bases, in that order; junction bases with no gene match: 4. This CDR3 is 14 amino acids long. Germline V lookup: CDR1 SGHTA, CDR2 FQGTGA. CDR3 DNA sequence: TGTGCCAGCAGCCTTAGACAGGGGAATTCACCCCTCCACTTT. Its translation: CASSLRQGNSPLHF.

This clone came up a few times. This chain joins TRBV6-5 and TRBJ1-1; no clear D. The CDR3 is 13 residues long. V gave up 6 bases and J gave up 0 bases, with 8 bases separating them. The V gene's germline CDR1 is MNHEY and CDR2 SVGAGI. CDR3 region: CASRKQLNTEAFF. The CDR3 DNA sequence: TGTGCCAGCAGGAAACAGCTGAACACTGAAGCTTTCTTT.